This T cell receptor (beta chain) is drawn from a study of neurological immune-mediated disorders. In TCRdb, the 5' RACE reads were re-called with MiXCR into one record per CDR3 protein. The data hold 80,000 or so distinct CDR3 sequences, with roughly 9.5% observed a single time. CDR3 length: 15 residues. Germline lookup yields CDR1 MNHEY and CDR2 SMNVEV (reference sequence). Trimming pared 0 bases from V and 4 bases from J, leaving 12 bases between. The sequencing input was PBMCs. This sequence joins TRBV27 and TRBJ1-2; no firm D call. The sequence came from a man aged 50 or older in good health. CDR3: CASSLSRGLAYGYTF. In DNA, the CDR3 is TGTGCCAGCAGTTTATCCCGGGGTTTGGCCTATGGCTACACCTTC.